This T cell receptor beta chain stems from a study of shared clonotypes between healthy human individuals. Germline CDR1 is SQVTM and CDR2 is ANQGSEA. CDR3 size: 13 residues. J lost 2 bases, V lost 2 bases, and 1 base had no gene match. This clone was observed once. Its antigen is currently unknown. Repertoires were generated with immunoSEQ multiplex PCR, while TCRdb's copy carries only in-frame clones and drops some. The sample lists around 1.5 million clones, around 98% occurring once. Study results and caveats: Lower generation probabilities were found for non-shared clonotypes than for those shared by all four donors. A generally larger estimated richness was seen in naive subsets than in memory subsets. What limited the represented genetic and exposure-history diversity was the small number of donors.

This chain joins TRBV29-1 and TRBJ2-7, with 9 positions matching TRBD2. The origin of this receptor is a man aged 25-40 years in good health. The sample was naive CD4+ T cells sorted from blood. Subset reported: CD45RA+ positively selected. The CDR3 reads CSVELAGTYEQYF. CDR3 coding DNA: TGCAGCGTTGAACTAGCGGGAACCTACGAGCAGTACTTC.